The 16 T cell receptor beta chains below come from one sample, sequenced in a study of radiotherapy plus CTLA-4 blockade in lung cancer. Method: immunoSEQ multiplex PCR; TCRdb's copy keeps in-frame clones and lacks some. The sample includes 45,000 or so clones, 70% to 80% of them seen just once. Material: peripheral blood, obtained from a patient treated with radiotherapy plus ipilimumab. The receptor set was obtained from a human donor with non-small cell lung cancer who had stable disease on radiotherapy plus ipilimumab.

The V call is TRBV11-1, the J call TRBJ2-3; 9 bases fit TRBD2. Germline V lookup: CDR1 SGHAT, CDR2 FQDESV (reference sequence). The length of the CDR3 is 16 residues. The J segment lost 6 bases and the V segment lost 2 bases, leaving 9 bases of the junction unmatched. The CDR3 DNA reads as TGTGCCAGCAGCTTAAATCTGGTGCGGGGGGGTGATACGCAGTATTTT. Its protein is CASSLNLVRGGDTQYF.

This chain uses TRBV29-1 with TRBJ2-1; TRBD2 matches 13 bases. The junction had 3 bases not matched to a gene; V was cut back by 7 bases and J by 6 bases. The germline V gene has CDR1 SQVTM and CDR2 ANQGSEA. The CDR3 loop spans 13 amino acids. CDR3 DNA sequence: TGCAGCGGGACTAGCGGGGGCCTCAATGAGCAGTTCTTC. This encodes CSGTSGGLNEQFF.

The chain employs TRBV11-2 and TRBJ1-1; the match to TRBD1 covers 8 bases. With 1 base clipped from V and 4 bases from J, the junction kept 5 bases outside the gene matches. The length of the CDR3 is 15 residues. The germline gives CDR1 SGHAT, CDR2 FQNNGV. DNA of the CDR3: TGTGCCAGCAGCTTAGGGACAGGGAGGAGCACTGAAGCTTTCTTT. It yields the protein CASSLGTGRSTEAFF.

The V and J genes are TRBV5-1 and TRBJ1-2; perhaps TRBD1 as D (6 bases). The CDR3 runs 17 residues. V lost 0 bases and J 2 bases, leaving 17 bases between the germline ends. Germline assignment: CDR1 SGHRS and CDR2 YFSETQ. The CDR3 region is CASSLEYREGVNYGYTF. In DNA, the CDR3 is TGCGCCAGCAGCTTGGAGTACAGGGAAGGGGTAAACTATGGCTACACCTTC.

The chain has TRBV5-4 and TRBJ1-2, with 7 bases aligning to TRBD1. Germline assignment: CDR1 SGHNT and CDR2 YYREEE (reference sequence). J was trimmed by 7 bases and V by 4 bases; bases with no gene match: 13. The CDR3 length is 15 residues. CDR3 loop: CASSAWTGLTIGYTF. CDR3 nucleotide sequence: TGTGCCAGCAGCGCGTGGACAGGCTTGACGATTGGCTACACCTTC.

The genes are TRBV7-8 and TRBJ1-2; TRBD1 is a possible D gene (6 bases). The V and J ends lost 2 bases and 5 bases respectively, with 12 bases between them. CDR3 length equals 14 residues. Germline V gene lookup returns CDR1 SGHVS and CDR2 FQNEAQ. The CDR3 nucleotides are TGTGCCAGCAGCTTATCTGAGGGGGTTTATGGCTACACCTTC. Residues: CASSLSEGVYGYTF.

The table lists this clone with a few counts. V usage is TRBV6-6 and J usage is TRBJ1-2; no clear D gene. The CDR3 length is 11 residues. The germline V gene has CDR1 MNHNY and CDR2 SVGAGI (reference sequence). V was clipped by 7 bases and J by 5 bases, with 8 bases between them. For the CDR3, the DNA is TGTGCCAGCACTGAAGTTTATGGCTACACCTTC. This codes for CASTEVYGYTF.

The chain employs TRBV6-1 and TRBJ1-6; D uncertain. The CDR3 covers 13 residues. CDR1 is MNHNS and CDR2 is SASEGT in the germline V gene. V gave up 6 bases and J gave up 7 bases, with 10 bases separating them. This CDR3 is CASRSNQNSPLHF. CDR3 DNA: TGTGCCAGCAGGTCTAACCAGAATTCACCCCTCCACTTT.

The J gene is TRBJ1-1, the V gene TRBV6-6, with D unresolved. CDR3 length: 15 amino acids. Germline CDR1 and CDR2: MNHNY and SVGAGI (reference sequence). Trimming stripped 8 bases from V and 1 base from J, with 17 bases between. CDR3 DNA: TGTGCCAGCCGGACCCCAGAGCATACGAACACTGAAGCTTTCTTT. Protein: CASRTPEHTNTEAFF.

The chain carries TRBV4-2 and TRBJ2-2, with D tentatively TRBD2 (5 bases). There are 15 residues in the CDR3. Per germline, CDR1 LGHNA and CDR2 YNFKEQ. The V end lost 3 bases, the J end lost 4 bases, and 12 bases lay between the germline ends. The CDR3 loop reads CASSQSEGFTGELFF. CDR3 bases: TGTGCCAGCAGCCAGTCCGAGGGCTTCACCGGGGAGCTGTTTTTT.

This clone was counted only a few times. This rearrangement joins TRBV11-2 to TRBJ2-2; weak D call: TRBD2 (6 bases). Germline V CDR1 and CDR2: SGHAT, FQNNGV. The CDR3 is made up of 15 amino acids. V was shortened by 2 bases and J by 4 bases, with 11 bases between the two germline ends. The CDR3 nucleotides are TGTGCCAGCAGCTTATCACGGGGGAGCACCGGGGAGCTGTTTTTT. Encoded protein: CASSLSRGSTGELFF.

The genes are TRBV2 and TRBJ1-1; D is uncertain. The CDR3 spans 14 residues. Per the germline V gene, CDR1 is SNHLY and CDR2 is FYNNEI. V dropped 7 bases and J dropped 0 bases, with 12 bases sitting between them. The CDR3 protein is CASNPGAMNTEAFF. In DNA form, the CDR3 reads TGTGCCAGCAATCCGGGAGCTATGAACACTGAAGCTTTCTTT. The variable domain in full, with the rest retrieved from reference TRBV2 and TRBJ1-1, is EPEVTQTPSHQVTQMGQEVILRCVPISNHLYFYWYRQILGQKVEFLVSFYNNEISEKSEIFDDQFSVERPDGSNFTLKIRSTKLEDSAMYFCASNPGAMNTEAFFGQGTRLTVV.

The gene calls are TRBV6-5 and TRBJ2-7, with TRBD2 identical over 9 bases. CDR3 length equals 12 residues. Germline V gene data show CDR1 as MNHEY and CDR2 as SVGAGI. V trimming: 5 bases; J trimming: 6 bases; junction bases outside the gene matches: 2. CDR3 DNA sequence: TGTGCCAGCAGTGAAGCGGGGGGCGAGCAGTACGTC. This sequence encodes CASSEAGGEQYV.

The chain's CDR3 is CASSLRQNGYYTF. The CDR3 DNA sequence: TGTGCCAGCAGTTTACGGCAGAACGGGTACTACACCTTC. The chain uses TRBV28 and TRBJ1-2; D not certain. The V end lost 2 bases, the J end lost 10 bases, and 14 bases lay between the germline ends. CDR1 and CDR2 from the germline V gene are MDHEN and SYDVKM. This CDR3 contains 13 residues.

The chain joins TRBV7-8 to TRBJ2-2; TRBD1 matches 9 bases. The CDR3 length is 15 residues. V dropped 4 bases and J dropped 5; count of bases not matched to a gene: 5. Germline CDR1 is SGHVS and CDR2 is FQNEAQ. The CDR3 loop is CASSSWTGDTGELFF. CDR3 bases: TGTGCCAGCAGCTCTTGGACAGGGGATACCGGGGAGCTGTTTTTT.

This chain uses TRBV6-5 with TRBJ2-7; unclear D gene. Trimming removed 1 base from V and 1 base from J, with 5 bases in between. The CDR3 is made up of 13 amino acids. The germline V gene has CDR1 MNHEY and CDR2 SVGAGI. The CDR3 sequence: CASSYWQSYEQYF. CDR3 DNA: TGTGCCAGCAGTTACTGGCAGTCCTACGAGCAGTACTTC.